The 23 T cell receptor beta chains presented below share a single source sample, sequenced in a study of blood T cell repertoires in COVID-19. Only in-frame clones appear in the TCRdb table, and some are missing; sequencing was by immunoSEQ multiplex PCR. The data show approximately 16,000 clones, approximately 91% seen once. The sequenced material came from peripheral blood. The receptors here all came from a woman aged 80 or over with COVID-19, enrolled during active disease.

This chain uses TRBV6-2 or TRBV6-3 with TRBJ2-7, with 9 bases matching TRBD2. With V trimmed by 2 bases and J by 3 bases, 5 bases remained unmatched. Per the germline V gene, CDR1 is MNHEY and CDR2 is SVGEGT. This CDR3 comprises 15 residues. CDR3 sequence reads: CASSYEAGGVYEQYF. The CDR3 DNA sequence: TGTGCCAGCAGTTACGAAGCGGGAGGAGTCTACGAGCAGTACTTC.

There are a few counts of this clone. The chain recombines TRBV5-1 with TRBJ2-5, with a tentative D call TRBD2 (5 bases). V was pared by 4 bases and J by 2 bases, with 12 bases between. The CDR3 covers 14 residues. From germline, CDR1 is SGHRS and CDR2 YFSETQ. CDR3 DNA: TGCGCCAGCAGCCCTTCCGGGGTTCAAGAGACCCAGTACTTC. This translates into CASSPSGVQETQYF.

In nucleotides, the CDR3 is TGTGCCAGCAGTGAACTAGCGGGATCCACAGATACGCAGTATTTT. Protein product: CASSELAGSTDTQYF. V is TRBV6-4 and J is TRBJ2-3; 10 bases line up with TRBD2. CDR1 and CDR2 (germline): MRHNA, SNTAGT. V shed 3 bases and J 2 bases; nucleotides not matched to a gene: 2. The length of the CDR3 is 15 residues.

This clone showed up just a few times. The V gene is TRBV11-2, the J gene TRBJ2-7; unclear D gene. CDR1 and CDR2 (germline): SGHAT, FQNNGV. V was pared by 3 bases and J by 0 bases, with 9 bases between. The CDR3 loop spans 14 amino acids. The CDR3, as DNA: TGTGCCAGCAGCTTCACAGTTAGCTCCTACGAGCAGTACTTC. It specifies CASSFTVSSYEQYF.

The chain carries TRBV7-8 and TRBJ2-5; possibly TRBD2 for D (6 bases). This CDR3 spans 13 amino acids. Germline-derived CDR1 and CDR2 are SGHVS and FQNEAQ. V lost 5 bases to trimming and J lost 1 base, with 8 bases between them. CDR3 sequence reads: CASSPGAQETQYF. The CDR3, as DNA: TGTGCCAGCAGCCCGGGAGCCCAAGAGACCCAGTACTTC. Together with reference TRBV7-8 and TRBJ2-5, the CDR3 gives the full variable domain: GAGVSQSPRYKVAKRGQDVALRCDPISGHVSLFWYQQALGQGPEFLTYFQNEAQLDKSGLPSDRFFAERPEGSVSTLKIQRTQQEDSAVYLCASSPGAQETQYFGPGTRLLVL.

In the case of this clone: The sample contains more than one DNA sequence encoding this CDR3. CDR3 DNA sequence: TGCGCCAGCAGCCAAGCAGGAAACACTGAAGCTTTCTTT. Translation gives CASSQAGNTEAFF. This sequence joins TRBV4-3 and TRBJ1-1; D remains ambiguous. The ends were cut back, 1 base at V and 2 bases at J, with 5 bases in the middle. This CDR3 has 13 residues. Germline V lookup: CDR1 LGHNA, CDR2 YSLEER.

V usage is TRBV16 and J usage is TRBJ2-7; 11 positions agree with TRBD2. The junction had 7 bases not matched to a gene; V was cut back by 2 bases and J by 4 bases. CDR3 size: 16 residues. Germline assignment: CDR1 KGHSY and CDR2 FQNENV. CDR3 in amino acids: CASSQKGLAEHYEQYF. CDR3 nucleotides: TGTGCCAGCAGCCAAAAGGGACTAGCGGAACATTACGAGCAGTACTTC.

The chain employs TRBV7-7 and TRBJ2-5; 7 positions agree with TRBD2. This CDR3 has 16 amino acids. Germline V gives CDR1 SSHAT, CDR2 FNYEAQ (reference sequence). Trimming removed 1 base from V and 5 bases from J; junction bases left unmatched: 10. In DNA, the CDR3 is TGTGCCAGCAGCTTAGGGGGGGGAGGGAACTCGGAGACCCAGTACTTC. The encoded protein is CASSLGGGGNSETQYF.

The chain is built from TRBV28 and TRBJ2-1; the D gene is possibly TRBD2 (5 bases). The CDR3 length is 17 residues. Trimming took 3 bases from V and 4 from J, leaving 19 bases between them. Germline CDR1 and CDR2: MDHEN and SYDVKM. CDR3 bases: TGTGCCAGCAGTTTCTCCTATAAGCCCTGGGAGTACAATGAGCAGTTCTTC. Residues: CASSFSYKPWEYNEQFF.

The chain combines TRBV5-4 with TRBJ2-3; no reliable D call. This CDR3 has 11 residues. V lost 4 bases, J lost 6 bases, and 6 bases lay in between. Looked up from germline, CDR1 is SGHNT and CDR2 is YYREEE (reference sequence). The CDR3 loop reads CASSLGDTQYF. Written as DNA, the CDR3 is TGTGCCAGCAGCCTCGGGGATACGCAGTATTTT.

The chain has TRBV7-9 and TRBJ2-7; TRBD1 aligns across 8 bases. Trimming took 0 bases from V and 12 from J; bases not matched to a gene: 10. The CDR3 is made up of 14 amino acids. Germline CDR1 and CDR2: SEHNR and FQNEAQ (reference sequence). The CDR3 here is CASSLAIQGATRYF. The CDR3 DNA reads TGTGCCAGCAGCTTAGCGATTCAGGGGGCAACCCGGTACTTC.

The V and J genes are TRBV5-6 and TRBJ1-1; D not certain. The CDR3 sequence is 12 residues long. CDR1 and CDR2 from the germline V gene are SGHDT and YYEEEE. V lost 2 bases and J 5 bases, leaving 7 bases between the germline ends. The CDR3 DNA reads TGTGCCAGCAGCTTTTTCGAGACTGAAGCTTTCTTT. This codes for CASSFFETEAFF.

The rearrangement links TRBV6-4 to TRBJ2-4; D is perhaps TRBD2 (5 bases). In germline, CDR1 is MRHNA, CDR2 SNTAGT. V was pared by 0 bases and J by 6 bases, with 9 bases between. This CDR3 is 14 amino acids long. The CDR3 DNA reads TGTGCCAGCAGTGACTCGAGAGGAGGAAACATTCAGTACTTC. Translating gives CASSDSRGGNIQYF.

V is TRBV18 and J is TRBJ1-5; TRBD1 aligns across 8 bases. V shed 3 bases and J 4 bases; nucleotides not matched to a gene: 5. CDR3 length equals 15 residues. Germline V gene data show CDR1 as KGHSH and CDR2 as LQKENI. The CDR3 here is CASSPGTGLNQPQHF. CDR3 coding DNA: TGTGCCAGCTCACCCGGGACAGGTTTGAATCAGCCCCAGCATTTT. The whole variable domain, remainder taken from reference TRBV18 and TRBJ1-5, is NAGVMQNPRHLVRRRGQEARLRCSPMKGHSHVYWYRQLPEEGLKFMVYLQKENIIDESGMPKERFSAEFPKEGPSILRIQQVVRGDSAAYFCASSPGTGLNQPQHFGDGTRLSIL.

The rearrangement links TRBV10-3 to TRBJ2-3; 8 bases agree with TRBD2. Germline V CDR1 and CDR2: ENHRY, SYGVKD. The CDR3 runs 15 residues. The junction had 8 bases not matched to a gene; V was cut back by 2 bases and J by 7 bases. CDR3 in DNA: TGTGCCATCAGTGAGAAGGTAGCGGGAACGAATACGCAGTATTTT. This gives the protein CAISEKVAGTNTQYF.

This sequence joins TRBV7-9 and TRBJ2-1; the match to TRBD2 covers 7 bases. Trimming at V came to 3 bases and at J to 3 bases, leaving 5 bases not matched to a gene. The CDR3 is 15 amino acids. CDR1 is SEHNR and CDR2 is FQNEAQ in the germline V gene (reference sequence). The CDR3 sequence is CASSLSGNLYNEQFF. As DNA, the CDR3 is TGTGCCAGCAGCTTGAGCGGGAACCTCTACAATGAGCAGTTCTTC.

V usage is TRBV13 and J usage is TRBJ2-3, with 8 positions matching TRBD2. Germline-derived CDR1 and CDR2 are PRHDT and FYEKMQ (reference sequence). Trimming at V came to 5 bases and at J to 4 bases, leaving 14 bases not matched to a gene. The CDR3 spans 17 residues. This chain's CDR3 is CASSPWGSSGSSDTQYF. CDR3 nucleotide sequence: TGTGCCAGCAGCCCCTGGGGGAGCAGCGGGAGTTCAGATACGCAGTATTTT.

The V and J genes are TRBV7-2 and TRBJ2-3, with unresolved D. Per the germline V gene, CDR1 is SGHTA and CDR2 is FQGNSA. The CDR3 contains 13 residues. The V end was cut by 1 base, the J end by 11 bases, with 13 bases between. The CDR3 DNA sequence: TGTGCCAGCAGCTTAGATTACGAGCGCCTGCAGTATTTT. This codes for CASSLDYERLQYF. The full variable domain, with the rest looked up from reference TRBV7-2 and TRBJ2-3, is GAGVSQSPSNKVTEKGKDVELRCDPISGHTALYWYRQSLGQGLEFLIYFQGNSAPDKSGLPSDRFSAERTGGSVSTLTIQRTQQEDSAVYLCASSLDYERLQYFGPGTRLTVL.

This rearrangement joins TRBV28 to TRBJ1-2; 7 bases are shared with TRBD1. CDR3 length equals 15 residues. Germline CDR1 MDHEN, CDR2 SYDVKM. The V and J ends lost 7 bases and 0 bases, in that order; junction bases with no gene match: 8. CDR3 region: CASTRQGLANYGYTF. CDR3 nucleotides: TGTGCCAGCACCAGACAGGGCTTAGCTAACTATGGCTACACCTTC.

This chain joins TRBV6-2 or TRBV6-3 and TRBJ2-2, with a possible D match to TRBD2 (6 bases). The CDR3 totals 17 residues. The germline gives CDR1 MNHEY, CDR2 SVGEGT. Trimming left V 6 bases short and J 0 bases short, with 17 bases between. CDR3 loop: CASSPAGGRANTGELFF. Written as DNA, the CDR3 is TGTGCCAGCAGCCCAGCTGGGGGGAGAGCGAACACCGGGGAGCTGTTTTTT.

The genes are TRBV11-2 and TRBJ2-1; D unresolved. Germline values: CDR1 SGHAT, CDR2 FQNNGV. This CDR3 contains 12 residues. The V gene lost 5 bases and the J gene lost 8 bases, with 10 bases spanning the gap. This CDR3 reads CASSRVGYEQFF. The CDR3 nucleotides are TGTGCCAGCAGCCGTGTTGGCTATGAGCAGTTCTTC.

The chain couples TRBV7-8 to TRBJ2-7; maybe TRBD1 (6 bases). Germline CDR1 SGHVS, CDR2 FQNEAQ. Trimming removed 5 bases from V and 5 bases from J, with 19 bases in between. This CDR3 spans 15 amino acids. In nucleotides, the CDR3 is TGTGCCAGCAGCGAATGGGCCAATGGGGGCCACGAGCAGTACTTC. Encoded protein: CASSEWANGGHEQYF.

J is TRBJ1-2 and V is TRBV6-6; D is unclear. This CDR3 is 16 amino acids long. Germline V CDR1 and CDR2: MNHNY, SVGAGI (reference sequence). Trimming removed 2 bases at V and 8 bases at J, with 21 bases between. The CDR3 region is CASSYTPRQIGEGYTF. In nucleotides, the CDR3 is TGTGCCAGCAGTTACACCCCTCGGCAGATAGGAGAGGGCTACACCTTC.